The rows below give T cell receptor beta chains drawn from one sample of a study of T cells and copy number aberrations in small-cell lung cancer. The repertoire was sequenced with immunoSEQ multiplex PCR; TCRdb's copy has only in-frame clones and lacks some. The sample lists fewer than 2,000 clones; over 80% were seen once. Sequencing input: normal tissue next to the tumor. These receptors originate from a man in his sixties with small cell lung cancer. CDR3s include the opening cysteine and the closing phenylalanine or tryptophan. The order of the fields is V gene, J gene, D gene, clone size, CDR3 DNA, CDR3 protein. D genes are given only for firm matches. Clone sizes are given selectively: once, few, many, or a class where the clone is expanded.

TRBV11-2	TRBJ1-5	.	.	TGTGCCAGCAGCTTAACAGGGCGTGGAGAGCAGCATTTT	CASSLTGRGEQHF
TRBV11-3	TRBJ2-3	.	once	TGTGCCAGCAGCTCCCGCTTTGATACGCAGTATTTT	CASSSRFDTQYF
TRBV7-6	TRBJ2-2	.	.	TGTGCCAGCAGCCCAGATCTCACCGGGGAGCTGTTTTTT	CASSPDLTGELFF
TRBV5-5	TRBJ2-7	.	.	TGTGCCAGCAGCTTGGGGATAGCCAATAGTGATTACGAGCAGTACTTC	CASSLGIANSDYEQYF
TRBV29-1	TRBJ2-7	TRBD1	.	TGCAGCGTTCGCGACAGGGCGCAGGGCGAGCAGTACTTC	CSVRDRAQGEQYF
TRBV6-4	TRBJ2-5	.	.	TGTGCCAGCAGTGACTACCCGGGACAAGAGACCCAGTACTTC	CASSDYPGQETQYF
TRBV30	TRBJ1-3	.	.	TGTGCCTGGAGTGTAGGCCCCAGGGCTGGAAACACCATATATTTT	CAWSVGPRAGNTIYF
TRBV5-1	TRBJ2-1	.	.	TGCGCCAGCAGCTTGTCCGGGGGTAAGGGTGAGTTCTTC	CASSLSGGKGEFF
TRBV6-6	TRBJ2-7	.	.	TGTGCCAGCAGTTATTCGGACAGCTACGAGCAGTACTTC	CASSYSDSYEQYF
TRBV14	TRBJ2-7	TRBD2	.	TGTGCCAGCAGGTGGGGGGGGAACTACGAGCAGTACTTC	CASRWGGNYEQYF
TRBV29-1	TRBJ2-3	.	.	TGCAGCGTCAACAGGGACGGACATACGCAGTATTTT	CSVNRDGHTQYF
TRBV5-1	TRBJ2-1	.	.	TGCGCCAGCAGCCCAGGCACCTACAATGAGCAGTTCTTC	CASSPGTYNEQFF
TRBV5-1	TRBJ2-3	.	.	TGCGCCAGCAGCTTGGATGGCAGCGGAGGCGGGACAGATACGCAGTATTTT	CASSLDGSGGGTDTQYF
TRBV29-1	TRBJ2-2	.	.	TGCAGCGTTGAAGATCCGGGGGCCCCCGGGGAGCTGTTTTTT	CSVEDPGAPGELFF
TRBV27	TRBJ1-1	.	.	TGTGCCAGCTCTAGAGCCCTCATGAACACTGAAGCTTTCTTT	CASSRALMNTEAFF
TRBV7-9	TRBJ2-7	TRBD1	large	TGTGCCAGCAGCACCCCCGGACAGGGTTGGCCCTCCATTGTCTACGAGCAGTACTTC	CASSTPGQGWPSIVYEQYF
TRBV5-4	TRBJ1-2	.	.	TGTGCCAGCAGCGAGGAACAGAACTATGGCTACACCTTC	CASSEEQNYGYTF
TRBV7-8	TRBJ1-3	.	.	TGTGCCAGCAGCGCATACAGGGTGGTAGCTGGAAACACCATATATTTT	CASSAYRVVAGNTIYF
TRBV5-5	TRBJ2-7	.	.	TGTGCCAGCAGCTTGGATAGATTCGAGCAGTACTTC	CASSLDRFEQYF
TRBV9	TRBJ2-1	TRBD2	.	TGTGCCAGCAGCGTAGACCTAGCGGGGGACAATGAGCAGTTCTTC	CASSVDLAGDNEQFF
TRBV19	TRBJ1-5	TRBD1	few	TGTGCCAGTAGTACATGGACAGGTATGGATCAGCCCCAGCATTTT	CASSTWTGMDQPQHF
TRBV5-4	TRBJ2-5	.	.	TGTGCCAGCACAAGGGACACCCAAAAAGAGACCCAGTACTTC	CASTRDTQKETQYF
TRBV5-1	TRBJ2-1	TRBD2	.	TGCGCCAGCAGCACAGCATTACTAGCGGGAGTCCTTGAGCAGTTCTTC	CASSTALLAGVLEQFF
TRBV5-4	TRBJ1-2	.	.	TGTGCCAGCAGCCGCCATAGTGCGGTCGCGGTGCATGGCTACACCTTC	CASSRHSAVAVHGYTF
TRBV6-5	TRBJ1-1	.	.	TGTGCCAGCAGTTCCCGCCCTAGAGATGAAGCTTTCTTT	CASSSRPRDEAFF
TRBV28	TRBJ2-7	TRBD2	large	TGTGCCAGCAGTGAATCACTCGGGGGGATCTCCTACGAGCAGTACTTC	CASSESLGGISYEQYF
TRBV11-2	TRBJ1-1	.	once	TGTGCCAGCAGCTTTCGCGGGTTTCGCACTGAAGCTTTCTTT	CASSFRGFRTEAFF
TRBV30	TRBJ1-2	TRBD1	few	TGTGCCTGGAGTTTCCTTGACAGGGACTATGGCTACACCTTC	CAWSFLDRDYGYTF